This T cell receptor beta chain was recovered during a study of T cells in women clearing cervical HPV infection (dated by TCRdb to the late 2010s). Background on the whole study: The cases were 20 to 30 women with histologically confirmed HPV16-related CIN3 or worse, and 2 of those women had invasive cancers. Controls were some 26 women whose single incident HPV16 infection cleared within 12 months without precancer or cancer developing. Blood from cases was collected at the visit where the lesion was first found, while blood from controls was collected once the infection could no longer be detected. For cases, a median interval of about 140 days, with an interquartile range of about 90 to 210 days, was observed between lesion detection and blood sampling. HLA typing was available for only a few women, so HLA type could not be excluded as a confounder. An exploratory proof-of-principle case-control study, nested within the Guanacaste HPV Natural History Study in Costa Rica, was conducted to compare TCR repertoires across cervical HPV16 outcomes. Cases and controls were matched on year of sample collection and on age within five years. A median age of approximately 32 years was observed in cases versus under 40 in controls, and no significant differences in baseline characteristics were found. The parent cohort enrolled roughly 10,000 women aged 18 or older in Guanacaste, Costa Rica, during about 1993 to 1994 and followed them for approximately 7 years. Five blinded duplicates per group were added as quality controls, so that 60 or so samples were obtained: roughly 50 participants and around 10 replicates. The full study reports these points: Because of the cross-sectional design, the study could not determine whether the associations came before infection or resulted from infection, and neither effector/memory subsets nor HPV-specific T cells were isolated. Because the number of T cells per sample was unknown, the richness differences could reflect varying T-cell content rather than repertoire biology. Random forest classifiers that combined richness and V gene abundances separated cases from controls with an estimated AUC of less than 0.85. TRBV6-7 relative abundance was lower in cases than in controls (roughly 0.11% versus 0.16%; Bonferroni P = 0.0008). CIN3+ cases had significantly higher TCR repertoire richness than controls across sequencing depths, but evenness did not differ between the groups.

The germline V gene encodes CDR1 SGHAT and CDR2 FQNNGV. Spanning cysteine to phenylalanine, the CDR3 consists of 13 amino acids. The DNA covers only part of the CDR3, 30 bases in frame from base 1. On this clone: This receptor's antigen is unknown. The read ends 3 residues early relative to the CDR3; the germline J gene fills the gap.

Every participant had a single incident cervical HPV16 infection, and women with prevalent HPV16 infections were excluded. Cervical HPV DNA was detected with MY09/MY11 PCR, and genotyping was done by dot-blot hybridization. Fifteen mL of heparinized blood were centrifuged, and the buffy coat was aliquoted, frozen at -30°C, then stored at -80°C. QIAGEN kits were used to extract genomic DNA from the buffy coat specimens. The immunoSEQ assay used multiplex PCR to amplify TCR beta CDR3 regions from an average of around 1.2 ug of genomic DNA per sample. Primer bias was corrected in the assay by using a complete synthetic TCR repertoire to establish an amplification baseline. Amplicons were sequenced on the Illumina platform. As for the authors' bioinformatics: Sequences were error-corrected by clustering with frequency ratios and a modified nearest-neighbor algorithm and were then analyzed in the immunoSEQ Analyzer with IMGT gene definitions. At each rarefaction depth, TCR richness and evenness were averaged over 20 rarefaction repeats, and samples with fewer sequences than the depth were excluded. Relative abundances of V, D and J genes were compared between groups using Wilcoxon rank sum tests, with FDR correction applied. For the blinded duplicates, the intraclass correlation was nearly 96% for TCR richness and averaged approximately 76% across about 64 gene segments. TCRdb limited this immuneACCESS table to in-frame rearrangements with V and J called. A share of clones is missing; checked studies link under half to unresolved V genes, and the rest is unexplained. V and J calls and clone size are as listed in that table; D and trimming were resolved from the DNA. The sample's own table lists about 32,000 clones. The ten largest clones take up approximately 4.5% of the sample.

This TCR was sampled from a woman between 18 and 75 years old with a cervical HPV16 infection that either progressed to CIN3+ or cleared (not recorded which). The rearrangement joined TRBV11-2 to TRBJ1-1; the D region possibly corresponds to TRBD1 (5 bases align). Material for sequencing was blood buffy coat. CDR3 DNA (partial): TGTGCCAGCAGCTTAGCTCGGGACTCAGGG. Translated, it gives CASSLARDSG. The CDR3 in full is CASSLARDSGAFF.